Below, 2 T cell receptor beta chains from the same sample are listed, as sequenced in a study of a mutant IDH1 vaccine in newly diagnosed glioma. The time point is: week 23, last vaccination. Every single dose of the vaccine, 300 ug of mutant IDH1 20-mer peptide, came with topical imiquimod. Libraries were prepared by immunoSEQ multiplex PCR; TCRdb keeps only in-frame clonotypes and omits some of them. Among 38,000 or so clones listed, about four fifths were seen once. These TCRs are of unknown antigen specificity. This material consisted of PBMCs, taken from a glioma patient whose treatment included an IDH1 peptide vaccine. Receptors were obtained from a man aged 35 to 55 with glioma.

The chain couples TRBV6-6 to TRBJ1-5; TRBD1 aligns across 7 bases. Germline CDR1 is MNHNY and CDR2 is SVGAGI (reference sequence). The CDR3 extends over 13 amino acids. With V trimmed by 0 bases and J by 13 bases, 6 bases remained unmatched. CDR3 sequence (DNA): TGTGCCAGCAGTTACTCAACAGGGGACACACAGCATTTT. The encoded protein is CASSYSTGDTQHF.

The chain links TRBV7-8 to TRBJ2-7; no firm D call. The V end was cut by 2 bases, the J end by 2 bases, with 10 bases between. Germline loops: CDR1 SGHVS, CDR2 FQNEAQ. The CDR3 runs to 14 residues. The CDR3: CASSLLGGTYEQYF. The CDR3 coding sequence is TGTGCCAGCAGCTTACTGGGCGGAACCTACGAGCAGTACTTC.